This TCR beta chain was captured by sequencing in a study of cytomegalovirus exposure and HLA in healthy donors (dated by TCRdb to the late 2010s). A note on the overall study: In an earlier analysis of 587 of the donors, approximately 300 Gb of sequence data and roughly 100 million unique TCR beta sequences from about 179 million T cells were reported. An early release covering roughly 640 HLA-typed donors comprised 250 to 350 gigabases of sequencing data and 65 million to 100 million unique TCR sequences. Of the roughly 400 genotyped donors, about 80% fell in the genetic ancestry cluster associated with self-reported Caucasian donors. The study aimed to test whether signatures of past pathogen exposure could be identified by cataloging public T cell receptors. The study used immunosequencing to profile the T cell repertoires of 670 or so subjects and linked those repertoires to cytomegalovirus serostatus. Besides the first cohort of about 730 subjects, a separate validation cohort made up of around 120 different subjects was used. To predict cytomegalovirus infection status, the study combined high-throughput TCR immunosequencing, statistical association of individual TCRs with disease status, and machine learning. A later analysis re-analyzed previously published TCR beta repertoires from about 600 donors and added high-resolution HLA genotyping to study TCR occurrence patterns. The later analysis used no new phenotypic data to find candidate immune exposures, relying instead on TCR beta sequences and their occurrence across donors. An earlier analysis of more than 450 of the donors used high-throughput TCR beta sequencing to judge whether each TCR beta V gene segment behaved as functional or pseudogenic. Donor age, sex, ethnicity and CMV serostatus were collected together with the repertoire data. In a later genetic analysis, genome-wide SNP genotypes for 398 of the 666 donors were used, and that subset was treated as a discovery cohort. All discovery cohort repertoires had been generated using a single sequencing platform. Class I and class II HLA loci were covered by the typing at four-digit resolution. The number of typed donors differed by locus: roughly 629-630 for A, B, C, DRB1 and DQB1; approximately 540 for DQA1; approximately 610 for DPA1; and some 470 for DPB1. About five DR-DQ haplotypes were handled as single units for association and clustering, since linkage in the cohort was strong. Among about 370 genotyped donors of the cohort, an average of around 250,000 unique TCR beta nucleotide sequences was sequenced per donor, of which about 18% were non-productive.

The library came from the immunoSEQ multiplex PCR assay. A mixture of 60 forward primers for TCR Vbeta segments and 13 reverse primers for TCR Jbeta segments was used in the multiplex PCR. The CDR3 region of rearranged TCR beta genes was amplified from genomic DNA by a multiplex PCR assay. Amplified TCR beta libraries were sequenced as 87-base-pair reads on the Illumina HiSeq System. Under the source paper's analysis protocol: A later analysis counted 75 million to 100 million unique TCR beta chains across the 670 or so repertoires, and roughly 9.9 million of these chains were shared by at least two donors. Raw reads were error-corrected and collapsed into unique sequences with a nearest-neighbor algorithm that merged closely related sequences to remove PCR and sequencing errors. To assign V, D and J gene segments, CDR3 sequences were aligned to IMGT reference sequences. Each retained sequence needed at least a six-nucleotide match to both a V gene segment and a J gene segment. Rearrangements were called productive when the CDR3 lacked stop codons and stayed in frame with V and J; all others were non-productive. Following IMGT convention, CDR3 was defined as the stretch from the second conserved V-encoded cysteine to the conserved J-encoded phenylalanine. The earlier analysis of fewer than 700 of the donors excluded sequences that lacked an unambiguous match to a single V gene segment. In an earlier analysis of roughly 600 of the donors, a V segment was called functional when productive rearrangements were above 56.7%, and segregating when the standard deviation between donors exceeded 5%. A statistical classification framework was built for diagnosing cytomegalovirus status from the catalog of TCR beta chain sequences. In a later analysis, V and J genes were assigned by comparing TCR nucleotide sequences against IMGT/GENE-DB human TR gene sequences. Using the TCRdist pipeline, a later analysis assigned CDR3 sequences along with most-parsimonious VDJ recombination scenarios. In a later analysis, each TCR beta chain was defined by its CDR3 amino acid sequence together with its V-gene family, and reads without a unique V-gene family were excluded. As a way to deal with suspected cross-contamination and a sequencing artifact, a later analysis dropped hundreds of nucleotide sequences that were highly shared and had low generation probability. A later analysis calculated a clonal expansion index for each public chain from normalized within-repertoire ranks of inferred template counts. A later analysis computed generation probabilities with a VDJ recombination model fitted to out-of-frame rearrangements, and checked the results against IGoR. In a later analysis, hypergeometric tests were used to score TCR-TCR, TCR-HLA and TCR-CMV co-occurrence, with a repertoire-size bias correction applied to TCR pairs. A later analysis estimated false discovery rates by permuting HLA or CMV assignments 20 times. In a later analysis, co-occurring TCRs were grouped with DBSCAN, and TCRdist sequence similarity was added when clustering was performed within HLA-allele-positive subsets. For co-occurrence clustering, repertoires with fewer than 30,000 or more than 120,000 public chains were excluded, along with several repertoires with anomalous nucleotide sharing. What TCRdb holds here is the immuneACCESS table cut down to in-frame rearrangements. Part of the clones is not present; checked against another copy, under half of the missing clones reflect an unresolved V gene, and the others are unexplained. That table gives V, J and clone size, and the DNA gave D and trimming. The sample profile shows approximately 120,000 clones; roughly 81% of them were found once. Clones ranked in the top ten supply about 1% of the sample.

Study-level results and caveats: A later analysis reported that several top co-occurrence clusters appeared linked to parvovirus B19, influenza, CMV and Epstein-Barr virus. A later genetic analysis reported fewer N-insertions in productive TCRs among donors in an Asian-associated ancestry cluster than the roughly 700-donor mean. Presence/absence analyses assumed roughly uniform sequencing depth across donors, an assumption that may not hold. The study gave a list of 150 to 200 TCR beta chains associated with cytomegalovirus. At a false discovery rate of 0.05, a later analysis linked about 17,000 TCR beta sequences to specific HLA alleles. The 87-base-pair reads could not distinguish some IMGT-functional V segments, including TRBV6-2 and TRBV6-3, so those segments were excluded. A cluster of highly shared sequence variants was judged likely to be a technical artifact of the sequencing pipeline. In vitro tests confirmed that a few of the cytomegalovirus-associated TCR beta chains recognize cytomegalovirus antigens. The authors suggested that the approach could potentially be extended to other disease states and immunological phenotypes. According to a later analysis, TCR association rates differed among HLA loci, with DRB1 alleles showing the most associated TCRs and HLA-C alleles showing the fewest. This cohort had only TCR beta chains sequenced, and the lack of alpha or paired-chain data limited which features could be detected. Because counts were too low, seventeen rarely observed V segments, including chromosome 9 orphons, were excluded from the earlier analysis of around 590 of the donors. Linkage disequilibrium might explain the correlated functional status among segregating V segments, but an unknown experimental factor could not be excluded. Because HLA typing was unavailable for some donors at each locus, only the typed subset was used in association tests. A later genetic analysis associated a missense DCLRE1C variant with V-gene and J-gene trimming of TCR beta chains, and an independent cohort replicated the association. In an earlier analysis of 587 of the donors, most TCR beta V segments appeared in productive rearrangements about 87% or about 30% of the time, broadly matching IMGT annotations. The classifier was reported to diagnose cytomegalovirus status with high specificity and sensitivity in both the original cohort and the validation cohort. While some public TCRs were present in many individuals, most TCR sequences turned up only very rarely across donors. For the cohort, immune exposure information was limited to CMV serostatus. A later analysis found that most CMV-associated TCR beta chains appeared HLA-restricted, with HLA associations seemingly driven largely by CMV exposure. A further reported finding was that TCR beta sequences accurately predicted the HLA-A and HLA-B alleles for most subjects in the first cohort. A later analysis found that HLA-associated TCR beta chains were more clonally expanded and had lower generation probabilities than equally common non-associated chains. Assigning TCR associations to individual alleles was difficult when HLA alleles, especially DR and DQ, strongly co-occurred.

The cohort consisted of hundreds of healthy bone marrow donors. At the time of sampling, all cohort members were nominally healthy, though unrecorded immune exposures were likely present. The donor was CMV seronegative and belonged to the group of around 400 seronegative cohort members. Each donor provided a peripheral blood sample, and peripheral blood mononuclear cells were used for TCR beta sequencing. Genomic DNA extraction from the blood cell samples was performed with the Qiagen DNeasy Blood Extraction Kit. Turning to this clone: The antigen this receptor binds is unknown. The record has no base qualities; no much larger clone is one base away.

CDR1 and CDR2 are drawn from the germline V gene (reference sequence): MNHEY, SMNVEV. The CDR3 has 14 amino acids, counting the end cysteine and phenylalanine. Left in the record is the CDR3 DNA by itself, 42 bases read in frame from the first base. The germline V and J ends show losses of 5 bases and 7 bases respectively, and no gene match explains 6 bases of the junction. The chain was built from TRBV27 and TRBJ1-2; 11 middle bases align to TRBD1. The specimen sequenced was PBMCs. The receptor comes from a young woman in good health and CMV-seronegative. The sequence in DNA is TGTGCCAGCAGTCCGCCGGACAGGGGGCTTGGCTACACCTTC. This translates into CASSPPDRGLGYTF.